This TCR beta chain originates from a study of Graves' ophthalmopathy and Graves' hyperthyroidism. CDR1 and CDR2 from the germline V gene are LNHDA and SQIVND (reference sequence). The CDR3 is 13 amino acids. Deletions cut 8 bases from V and 6 bases from J, with 16 bases between. This clonotype was counted once. The antigen is not known. General study points: The model predicted ophthalmopathy progression with roughly 70% sensitivity and around 72% specificity.

Patients in the hyperthyroidism group, adults aged 18 to 65, were newly diagnosed, under 2 months' duration. If patients had other autoimmune diseases, uncontrolled infections, pregnancy or lactation, they were excluded. The authors amplified TCR beta CDR3 regions, and they did so from RNA transcripts for repertoire sequencing. Following a first-round RT-PCR that used HTBI primers, a second-round multiplex PCR was carried out. One entry per CDR3 protein results from TCRdb running MiXCR on the multiplex PCR reads. This table has over a million distinct CDR3 sequences, about 35% appearing once. The receptor was derived from an adult man with Graves' hyperthyroidism. V usage is TRBV19 and J usage is TRBJ1-2; D is perhaps TRBD1 (5 bases). The sequenced sample consisted of peripheral blood or thyroid tissue (not recorded which). This CDR3 is CASGGRGLDGYTF. CDR3 sequence (DNA): TGTGCCAGTGGAGGGAGGGGACTCGATGGCTACACCTTC.